A selection of T cell receptor beta chains follows, all from one sample in a study of neurological immune-mediated disorders. A single record per CDR3 protein comes from TCRdb applying MiXCR to the 5' RACE reads. The sample holds about 60,000 distinct CDR3 sequences, more than 4% seen once. Source material: PBMCs. The receptors here all came from a man aged 50 to 60 with multiple sclerosis. CDR3s include the opening cysteine and the closing phenylalanine or tryptophan. Each record gives: clone size, D gene, J gene, V gene, CDR3 protein, CDR3 DNA. D genes are given only for firm matches. Clone size, where shown, is once, few, many, or a class for clones that have expanded.

many	.	TRBJ2-7	TRBV29-1	CSVLRSYEQYF	TGCAGCGTTTTAAGGTCCTACGAGCAGTACTTC
.	TRBD1	TRBJ2-1	TRBV12-3/TRBV12-4	CASSSRPFVGTGRSYNEQFF	TGTGCCAGCAGCTCACGACCCTTCGTGGGGACAGGTCGATCATACAATGAGCAGTTCTTC
many	.	TRBJ2-1	TRBV12-3/TRBV12-4	CASSFGGGQFF	TGTGCCAGCAGTTTCGGGGGAGGGCAGTTCTTC
many	.	TRBJ1-5	TRBV20-1	CSARMGRSNQPQNF	TGCAGTGCTAGAATGGGAAGGAGCAATCAGCCCCAGAATTTT
many	TRBD1	TRBJ2-5	TRBV5-1	CASSPSGTGDKTQYF	TGCGCCAGCAGCCCCTCCGGGACAGGGGACAAGACCCAGTACTTC
.	.	TRBJ2-7	TRBV6-5	CASSYSLRDFSYEQYF	TGTGCCAGCAGTTACTCTCTCCGGGACTTCTCCTACGAGCAGTACTTC
many	.	TRBJ1-5	TRBV20-1	CSLSNGVEGNQPQHF	TGCAGTCTCTCAAACGGGGTGGAGGGCAATCAGCCCCAGCATTTT
few	.	TRBJ1-5	TRBV6-6	CASSIVAHAVSNQPQHF	TGTGCTAGCAGTATAGTGGCGCATGCGGTTAGCAATCAGCCCCAGCATTTT
many	.	TRBJ2-7	TRBV3-1	CASSLEPWGSSYEQYF	TGTGCCAGCAGCCTCGAGCCGTGGGGGAGCTCCTACGAGCAGTACTTC
.	.	TRBJ1-5	TRBV5-1	CASSSGGSGQPQNF	TGCGCCAGCAGCTCAGGAGGGAGCGGTCAGCCCCAGAATTTT
many	TRBD2	TRBJ2-3	TRBV2	CASRRMRESDTQYF	TGTGCCAGCAGAAGAATGCGGGAGTCAGATACGCAGTATTTT
many	.	TRBJ2-5	TRBV5-1	CASSLAGGGQETQYF	TGCGCCAGCAGCTTGGCCGGAGGGGGACAAGAGACCCAGTACTTC
many	TRBD1	TRBJ2-2	TRBV3-1	CASSQDRAGGLIGELFF	TGTGCCAGCAGCCAAGACAGGGCAGGGGGCCTGATCGGGGAGCTGTTTTTT
many	.	TRBJ2-7	TRBV20-1	CSARARGRSSGEQYF	TGCAGTGCTAGAGCTCGAGGCAGGAGCTCAGGGGAGCAGTACTTC
many	.	TRBJ1-4	TRBV5-1	CASSLANEKLFF	TGCGCCAGCAGTTTAGCTAATGAAAAACTGTTTTTT
many	.	TRBJ1-2	TRBV5-5	CASSLQGISYGYTF	TGTGCCAGCAGCTTGCAGGGGATCAGCTATGGCTACACCTTC
few	.	TRBJ2-3	TRBV7-7	CASSLGAGDTQYF	TGTGCCAGCAGCTTAGGGGCAGGGGATACGCAGTATTTT
many	.	TRBJ1-1	TRBV5-6	CASSLRDRKNTEAFF	TGTGCCAGCAGCTTGAGGGACCGAAAGAACACTGAAGCTTTCTTT
many	TRBD1	TRBJ1-5	TRBV3-1	CASSRGQGDNQPQHF	TGTGCCAGCAGCCGTGGACAGGGGGACAATCAGCCCCAGCATTTT
many	.	TRBJ2-7	TRBV27	CASSIRDKDTYEQYF	TGTGCCAGCAGTATCCGGGACAAAGATACCTACGAGCAGTACTTC
many	TRBD2	TRBJ2-1	TRBV10-3	CAIMGTINEQFF	TGTGCCATCATGGGGACTATCAATGAGCAGTTCTTC
.	.	TRBJ1-5	TRBV5-1	CASSLWPANSNQPQHF	TGCGCCAGCAGCTTGTGGCCCGCGAATAGCAATCAGCCCCAGCATTTT
many	.	TRBJ1-4	TRBV3-1	CASSQSGANEKLFF	TGTGCCAGCAGCCAAAGCGGCGCTAATGAAAAACTGTTTTTT
.	.	TRBJ2-7	TRBV3-1	CASSQVDSYEQYF	TGTGCCAGCAGCCAAGTAGATTCCTACGAGCAGTACTTC
many	TRBD2	TRBJ2-7	TRBV5-1	CASSLGLAGGQSYEQYF	TGCGCCAGCAGCTTGGGACTAGCGGGCGGGCAATCCTACGAGCAGTACTTC
many	.	TRBJ1-6	TRBV12-3/TRBV12-4	CASSVGGTTNSPLNF	TGTGCCAGCAGTGTAGGGGGGACGACGAATTCACCCCTCAACTTT
many	.	TRBJ2-7	TRBV9	CASSVGVADYEQYF	TGTGCCAGCAGCGTAGGAGTTGCGGATTACGAGCAGTACTTC
many	TRBD1	TRBJ1-2	TRBV5-6	CASSLVSGQGANYGYTF	TGTGCCAGCAGCTTGGTTTCGGGACAGGGGGCTAACTATGGCTACACCTTC
many	TRBD1	TRBJ1-6	TRBV20-1	CSAGGQENSPLNF	TGCAGTGCAGGGGGACAGGAGAATTCACCCCTCAACTTT
many	TRBD2	TRBJ2-2	TRBV4-1	CASSQVGTSGTGELFF	TGCGCCAGCAGCCAAGTCGGGACTAGCGGCACCGGGGAGCTGTTTTTT
medium-sized	.	TRBJ1-1	TRBV27	CASSPFIRQALNTEAFF	TGTGCCAGCAGTCCATTTATCAGACAGGCGCTGAACACTGAAGCTTTCTTT
many	.	TRBJ2-1	TRBV7-8	CASRGVDYNEQFF	TGTGCCAGCAGGGGTGTGGACTACAATGAGCAGTTCTTC
many	TRBD1	TRBJ1-2	TRBV20-1	CSAKGQGYGYTF	TGCAGTGCTAAGGGACAGGGTTATGGCTACACCTTC
.	.	TRBJ2-7	TRBV5-6	CASSALTGSPGDEQYF	TGTGCCAGCAGCGCTTTAACGGGGTCACCCGGTGACGAGCAGTACTTC
many	.	TRBJ2-7	TRBV5-1	CASSLERGYEQYF	TGCGCCAGCAGCTTGGAAAGGGGTTACGAGCAGTACTTC
many	TRBD1	TRBJ2-1	TRBV20-1	CSASPTGFVFNEQFF	TGCAGTGCTAGCCCGACAGGGTTTGTATTCAATGAGCAGTTCTTC
many	TRBD2	TRBJ2-7	TRBV12-3/TRBV12-4	CASSLFLAGAYEQYF	TGTGCCAGCAGTTTATTTCTAGCGGGAGCCTACGAGCAGTACTTC
many	TRBD1	TRBJ2-7	TRBV29-1	CSVDQGVSSYEQYF	TGCAGCGTTGACCAGGGGGTAAGCTCCTACGAGCAGTACTTC
many	.	TRBJ1-6	TRBV7-2	CASSLAAAPGSPLHF	TGTGCCAGCAGCTTAGCAGCCGCCCCGGGGTCACCCCTCCACTTT
many	.	TRBJ1-6	TRBV5-1	CASSSELPSSPLHF	TGCGCCAGCAGCTCAGAACTACCGTCTTCACCCCTCCACTTT
many	.	TRBJ1-1	TRBV20-1	CSAGVAAEAFF	TGCAGTGCTGGGGTTGCGGCTGAAGCTTTCTTT
many	TRBD2	TRBJ2-7	TRBV6-5	CASSELAFSYEQYF	TGTGCCAGCAGCGAACTAGCGTTTTCCTACGAGCAGTACTTC
.	.	TRBJ1-6	TRBV5-1	CASSPAGPISYNSPLNF	TGCGCCAGCAGCCCCGCCGGGCCTATATCCTATAATTCACCCCTCAACTTT
many	.	TRBJ1-4	TRBV5-1	CASSLQGGDNEKLFF	TGCGCCAGCAGCCTGCAGGGTGGAGATAATGAAAAACTGTTTTTT
many	.	TRBJ2-1	TRBV5-6	CASSLASGEHEQFF	TGTGCCAGCAGCTTGGCCTCAGGGGAACATGAGCAGTTCTTC
many	.	TRBJ2-3	TRBV18	CASSPPGEYTQYF	TGTGCCAGCTCACCACCGGGGGAATATACGCAGTATTTT
many	TRBD1	TRBJ1-4	TRBV28	CASSSGQDEKLFF	TGTGCCAGCAGCTCGGGACAGGATGAAAAACTGTTTTTT
many	.	TRBJ1-2	TRBV5-1	CASSSVRSNYGYTF	TGCGCCAGCAGCTCGGTACGATCTAACTATGGCTACACCTTC
.	.	TRBJ1-2	TRBV25-1	CASSPGAGLILDGYTF	TGTGCCAGCAGCCCAGGTGCGGGCCTCATCTTGGATGGCTACACCTTC
many	.	TRBJ1-1	TRBV5-1	CASSNRGGGTEAFF	TGCGCCAGCAGCAACCGAGGGGGAGGCACTGAAGCTTTCTTT
many	.	TRBJ2-3	TRBV4-2	CASSQEGPDTQYF	TGTGCCAGCAGCCAAGAGGGTCCGGATACGCAGTATTTT
.	.	TRBJ2-5	TRBV24-1	CATSDLQGPTWETQYF	TGTGCCACCAGTGATTTGCAGGGCCCAACTTGGGAGACCCAGTACTTC
many	TRBD2	TRBJ2-5	TRBV5-1	CASKEGPSGRAKETQYF	TGCGCCAGCAAGGAGGGTCCTAGCGGGAGGGCCAAAGAGACCCAGTACTTC
many	.	TRBJ2-7	TRBV3-1	CASNGDSSPYEQYF	TGTGCCAGCAATGGTGACAGCTCGCCCTACGAGCAGTACTTC